A selection of T cell receptor beta chains follows, all from one sample in a study of blood T cell repertoires in COVID-19. The protocol was immunoSEQ multiplex PCR, while the TCRdb copy is restricted to in-frame clones and leaves out a portion. Here the sample spans some 180,000 clones, roughly three quarters being singletons. Sequenced: peripheral blood. Source of these receptors: a woman between 50 and 59 years old with active or convalescent COVID-19. The CDR3 runs from the conserved cysteine through the conserved F or W. Not every row has a clone size; where given, it reads once, few, many or a size class.

V	J	length	size	CDR3
TRBV6-6	TRBJ1-1	16	.	CASSYGMRGGNTEAFF
TRBV7-2	TRBJ1-1	15	.	CASSLGGDSRTEAFF
TRBV13	TRBJ2-7	17	few	CASSFMLAGLNSYEQYF
TRBV28	TRBJ1-4	16	.	CASSPRTGRMEEKLFF
TRBV9	TRBJ1-6	15	.	CASSPSGILNSPLHF
TRBV29-1	TRBJ1-2	14	.	CSVSGKPENYGYTF
TRBV11-2	TRBJ2-7	14	.	CASSSGLAGAEQYF
TRBV4-3	TRBJ2-5	13	.	CASSQELRETQYF
TRBV2	TRBJ2-3	15	.	CASSLVGTGTDTQYF
TRBV12-3/TRBV12-4	TRBJ2-2	12	few	CASSPSTGELFF
TRBV14	TRBJ2-1	14	.	CASSQRQADNEQFF
TRBV23-1	TRBJ1-6	17	.	CASTNRDRETPKAPLHF
TRBV18	TRBJ1-1	13	once	CASSPGLNTEAFF
TRBV19	TRBJ2-1	15	.	CASSIGTGGHNEQFF
TRBV13	TRBJ2-5	14	.	CASSLAGGVGTQYF
TRBV19	TRBJ1-2	15	.	CASSISPRGRYGYTF
TRBV3-1/TRBV3-2	TRBJ2-1	16	.	CASSLRGLAGGNEQFF
TRBV15	TRBJ2-3	16	.	CATSRERQRGGNTQYF
TRBV4-2	TRBJ2-2	16	few	CASSQRLAGGGGELFF
TRBV2	TRBJ1-1	17	.	CASSGGQGASPFTEAFF
TRBV7-9	TRBJ2-7	13	.	CASTSGGVYEQYF
TRBV12-5	TRBJ2-3	11	.	CASALPHTQYF
TRBV6-2/TRBV6-3	TRBJ2-5	12	.	CASSWDIKTQYF
TRBV4-1	TRBJ2-5	18	.	CASSQGPPGTGKGETQYF
TRBV5-1	TRBJ2-5	14	few	CASSLEQGGETQYF
TRBV14	TRBJ2-1	16	.	CASSPPGLIITNEQFF
TRBV7-2	TRBJ1-6	14	.	CATGGLTGNSPLHF
TRBV7-2	TRBJ1-3	14	few	CASSSGQFDNTIYF
TRBV28	TRBJ1-1	13	.	CASRGGPRTEAFF
TRBV29-1	TRBJ2-4	15	.	CSVSFQGATKNIQYF
TRBV4-3	TRBJ1-1	16	.	CASSQGPTGQNTEAFF
TRBV13	TRBJ1-2	16	.	CASSLGTGRANYGYTF
TRBV30	TRBJ1-6	15	few	CAWSLAGVGNSPLHF
TRBV28	TRBJ1-5	15	.	CASSSPGGAKQPQHF
TRBV6-5	TRBJ1-1	16	.	CASSYSGGRVNTEAFF
TRBV7-9	TRBJ2-5	17	.	CASSQSFRELERETQYF
TRBV19	TRBJ1-1	13	.	CASSAGMGTEAFF
TRBV9	TRBJ2-2	16	.	CASSVGTSGDTGELFF
TRBV4-1	TRBJ2-5	14	.	CASSQGTGGETQYF
TRBV15	TRBJ1-2	16	.	CATSRDLTGGPYGYTF
TRBV7-2	TRBJ1-1	15	.	CASSLHRTLNTEAFF
TRBV5-1	TRBJ2-5	15	.	CASSSPMTGQETQYF
TRBV28	TRBJ1-2	13	.	CASSKHSGVGYTF
TRBV12-3/TRBV12-4	TRBJ1-1	13	.	CASRDDQGEGAFF
TRBV2	TRBJ2-1	14	.	CASRDLAGVNEQFF
TRBV28	TRBJ1-2	15	.	CASSPTGEAYYGYTF
TRBV7-2	TRBJ1-2	16	.	CASSLWGQGGIYGYTF
TRBV27	TRBJ1-1	12	.	CASLTGGAEAFF
TRBV28	TRBJ2-7	14	once	CASRRLAGRGEQYF